This TCR beta chain emerged from a study of T-cell reconstitution after alpha-beta-depleted transplantation in children. General observations from the study: Surviving thymic progenitors and recipient T cells were the source of high TCRbeta diversity at day 60 in some patients. T cells produced anew were the main source of T-cell counts and diversity one year after transplant. Expanded graft clones numbering several hundred reportedly gave rise to alpha-beta T cells about two months after transplant.

Unique molecular identifiers featured in how the TCRbeta library was prepared. TCRdb analysed the PCR reads with MiXCR anew, one entry per CDR3 protein. The top ten hold about 8% of the sample, which has a few hundred thousand distinct CDR3 sequences, over 9% seen once. This clonotype has at least ten counts. Its target is not known. The CDR3 extends over 14 amino acids. From germline, CDR1 is LGHDT and CDR2 YNNKEL (reference sequence). Unmatched junction bases numbered 3, after V lost 2 bases and J lost 3 bases. This chain connects TRBV3-1 to TRBJ2-7, with TRBD1 matching 8 bases. This TCR was recovered from a boy younger than two with acute myeloid leukemia, due to receive a stem cell transplant. The sequencing here drew on PBMCs, taken before TCRalphabeta/CD19-depleted stem cell transplant. CDR3 nucleotides: TGTGCCAGCAGCCAACGGACAGGGCACTACGAGCAGTACTTC. Translating gives CASSQRTGHYEQYF.